This T cell receptor (beta chain) stems from a study of identifying expanded T cells in peripheral blood. Study-level results: Variance in clone template counts between approximately 2-week samples significantly increased with total template count across all healthy donors. Technical replicates showed around 1.3 changed clones; approximately 2 weeks about 16; four weeks 19.

A remark on this clone: Its cognate antigen is unknown.

CDR3 length equals 13 residues. V shed 10 bases, J shed 2 bases, and the junction held 3 bases outside the gene matches. The V gene's germline CDR1 is MGHDK and CDR2 SYGVNS. Clones were sequenced by immunoSEQ multiplex PCR, and TCRdb holds only the in-frame ones, with some missing. The sample holds about 58,000 clones, approximately 89% seen once. Input material: blood. This clonotype was sampled from a person aged 18 to 75 in good health. V usage is TRBV25-1 and J usage is TRBJ2-7; 12 nucleotides line up with TRBD2. The CDR3 DNA follows: TGTGCCACTGGACTAGCGGGGACCTACGAGCAGTACTTC. Amino acids: CATGLAGTYEQYF.